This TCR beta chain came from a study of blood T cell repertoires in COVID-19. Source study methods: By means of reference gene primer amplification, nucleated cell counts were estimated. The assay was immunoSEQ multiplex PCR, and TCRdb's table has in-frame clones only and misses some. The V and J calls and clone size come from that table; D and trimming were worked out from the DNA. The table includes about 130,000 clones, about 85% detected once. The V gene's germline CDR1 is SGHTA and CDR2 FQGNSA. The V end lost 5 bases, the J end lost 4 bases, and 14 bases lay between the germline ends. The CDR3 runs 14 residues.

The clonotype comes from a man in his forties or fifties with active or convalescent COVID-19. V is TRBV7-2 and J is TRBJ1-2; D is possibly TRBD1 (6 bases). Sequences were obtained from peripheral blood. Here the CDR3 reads CASSPGGAGYGYTF. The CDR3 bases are TGTGCCAGCAGCCCCGGGGGGGCTGGCTATGGCTACACCTTC.